The 25 T cell receptor beta chains given below trace back to one sample, sequenced in a study of cytomegalovirus exposure and HLA in healthy donors (dated by TCRdb to the late 2010s). The method behind the library was the immunoSEQ multiplex PCR assay. The clones in this table, taken by TCRdb from immuneACCESS, are in-frame only. Not every clone is retained; where verified, under half of the shortfall comes from an unresolved V gene, and the cause of the rest is unknown. The sample table records about 83,000 clones; 90% to 97% of these occur just once. Of the sample, about 1.3% falls within the top ten clones. The source material was PBMCs. The receptors were sampled from a woman in her late teens or twenties in good health and CMV-seronegative.

The rearrangement links TRBV10-3 to TRBJ2-2; no definite D call. Per the germline V gene, CDR1 is ENHRY and CDR2 is SYGVKD. Trimming removed 6 bases at V and 4 bases at J, with 6 bases between. The CDR3 runs to 12 residues. This CDR3 is CAIRPGTGELFF. The CDR3 DNA sequence: TGTGCCATCAGACCCGGCACCGGGGAGCTGTTTTTT.

The CDR3 DNA sequence: TGTGCCAGCAGCCAGCTAGCGGGAGGACCCCTTCCCTACGAGCAGTACTTC. Translation gives CASSQLAGGPLPYEQYF. The V call is TRBV14, the J call TRBJ2-7, with 11 positions matching TRBD2. After removal of 3 bases from V and 2 bases from J, the junction contained 9 bases not matched to a gene. The CDR3 has 17 residues. Germline CDR1 SGHDN, CDR2 FVKESK.

The chain employs TRBV10-3 and TRBJ2-3; TRBD1 matches 7 bases. Germline CDR1 and CDR2: ENHRY and SYGVKD. The V and J ends lost 6 bases and 4 bases, in that order; junction bases with no gene match: 4. The CDR3 sequence is 13 residues long. CDR3 nucleotide sequence: TGTGCCATCAGGGTAACAGGGGCAGATACGCAGTATTTT. Its translation is CAIRVTGADTQYF.

This clone was recorded only once. The chain joins TRBV5-6 to TRBJ1-5, with TRBD1 matching 11 bases. The J segment lost 7 bases and the V segment lost 5 bases, leaving 5 bases of the junction unmatched. This CDR3 region has 14 residues. Germline V gene data show CDR1 as SGHDT and CDR2 as YYEEEE. Here the CDR3 reads CASSLGQGVQPQHF. The CDR3 nucleotides read TGTGCCAGCAGTCTGGGACAGGGGGTCCAGCCCCAGCATTTT.

The rearrangement links TRBV27 to TRBJ1-3; 7 positions match TRBD1. Germline V lookup: CDR1 MNHEY, CDR2 SMNVEV (reference sequence). The CDR3 runs to 15 residues. V lost 2 bases and J lost 4; bases outside the gene matches: 5. The CDR3 spells CASSLRQGTGNTIYF. The CDR3 bases are TGTGCCAGCAGTTTACGACAGGGTACCGGAAACACCATATATTTT.

The rearrangement joins TRBV2 to TRBJ2-7; 10 nucleotides align to TRBD1. Germline values: CDR1 SNHLY, CDR2 FYNNEI. The CDR3 runs to 14 residues. V trimming: 7 bases; J trimming: 4 bases; junction bases outside the gene matches: 7. CDR3 bases: TGTGCCAGCACCGGGACAGGGGTTGTTTACGAGCAGTACTTC. Translated: CASTGTGVVYEQYF.

This chain uses TRBV11-3 with TRBJ2-1, with TRBD2 identical over 7 bases. Germline lookup yields CDR1 SGHNT and CDR2 YENEEA. The V gene end was trimmed by 4 bases and the J gene end by 6 bases; junction bases not matched to a gene: 15. The CDR3 extends over 17 amino acids. Here the CDR3 DNA reads TGTGCCAGCAGCTCCCCTCGTGGTGGGAGGGAAGGCAATGAGCAGTTCTTC. This encodes CASSSPRGGREGNEQFF.

The chain combines TRBV4-1 with TRBJ1-1, with a tentative D call TRBD1 (5 bases). The CDR3 loop spans 15 amino acids. The V end was cut by 4 bases, the J end by 1 base, with 13 bases between. Germline CDR1 and CDR2: MGHRA and YSYEKL. The CDR3 DNA follows: TGCGCCAGCAGCCTCTTGCGGGGGGGGAACACTGAAGCTTTCTTT. Amino acid sequence: CASSLLRGGNTEAFF.

The rearrangement links TRBV18 to TRBJ2-2, with TRBD1 matching 7 bases. The CDR3 is 17 residues long. J was trimmed by 2 bases and V by 4 bases; bases with no gene match: 10. CDR1 and CDR2 (germline): KGHSH, LQKENI. CDR3 coding DNA: TGTGCCAGCTCACGACAGGGAACAGTTGGTAACACCGGGGAGCTGTTTTTT. Its protein is CASSRQGTVGNTGELFF.

This clone appeared once. This rearrangement joins TRBV14 to TRBJ2-7; D call uncertain. Per the germline V gene, CDR1 is SGHDN and CDR2 is FVKESK. V lost 2 bases and J 5 bases, leaving 16 bases between the germline ends. There are 15 residues in the CDR3. This chain's CDR3 is CASSQWYSIRNEQYF. CDR3 in DNA: TGTGCCAGCAGCCAATGGTACAGTATCCGGAACGAGCAGTACTTC.

The chain carries TRBV7-6 and TRBJ2-1, with 7 bases that match TRBD1. This CDR3 has 14 residues. V was pared by 5 bases and J by 7 bases, with 8 bases of the junction left unmatched. The germline V gene has CDR1 SGHVS and CDR2 FNYEAQ. CDR3 region: CASSNPETGNEQFF. The CDR3 region has the DNA TGTGCCAGCAGCAACCCCGAGACAGGGAATGAGCAGTTCTTC.

The chain uses TRBV29-1 and TRBJ2-1; the D gene is possibly TRBD1 (6 bases). V lost 7 bases to trimming and J lost 3 bases, with 19 bases between them. Germline-derived CDR1 and CDR2 are SQVTM and ANQGSEA. This CDR3 is 15 amino acids long. CDR3 sequence (DNA): TGCAGCGCTTCGACGGAGGCAGGGGTCTACAATGAGCAGTTCTTC. Encoded protein: CSASTEAGVYNEQFF.

The chain couples TRBV7-9 to TRBJ2-2; 11 nucleotides agree with TRBD2. The CDR3 has 18 amino acids. The germline V gene has CDR1 SEHNR and CDR2 FQNEAQ (reference sequence). V lost 1 base and J lost 2; bases outside the gene matches: 6. The CDR3 nucleotides read TGTGCCAGCAGCTTAGACTTAACTAGCGGGAGAAACACCGGGGAGCTGTTTTTT. Translation gives CASSLDLTSGRNTGELFF.

In DNA form, the CDR3 reads TGTGGGGCCGGTCCTGAAGGCTACGAGCAGTACTTC. Translation: CGAGPEGYEQYF. The chain uses TRBV28 and TRBJ2-7; no reliable D call. In germline, CDR1 is MDHEN, CDR2 SYDVKM. The CDR3 runs to 12 residues.

The chain employs TRBV13 and TRBJ2-7; maybe TRBD2 (5 bases). Deletions cut 4 bases from V and 1 base from J, with 14 bases between. The germline gives CDR1 PRHDT, CDR2 FYEKMQ (reference sequence). The CDR3 spans 15 residues. The chain's CDR3 is CASSSLTGESYEQYF. CDR3 in DNA: TGTGCCAGCAGCTCGTTAACCGGGGAATCCTACGAGCAGTACTTC.

For this clone: One end of the junction varies from germline; a read error may be responsible. V gene TRBV11-2 combines with J gene TRBJ2-5; D might be TRBD2 (5 bases). The CDR3 has 12 residues. The V gene's germline CDR1 is SGHAT and CDR2 FQNNGV. CDR3 DNA sequence: TGTGCCAGCAGCTTGGGAAAGATGGAGAGGGACTTC. This encodes CASSLGKMERDF.

This chain joins TRBV5-1 and TRBJ2-2; D unresolved. Trimming left V 0 bases short and J 1 base short, with 13 bases between. Per the germline V gene, CDR1 is SGHRS and CDR2 is YFSETQ. This CDR3 comprises 17 residues. The CDR3 protein is CASSLAGVGENTGELFF. The CDR3, as DNA: TGCGCCAGCAGCTTGGCCGGAGTCGGAGAGAACACCGGGGAGCTGTTTTTT. The whole variable domain, filled in from reference TRBV5-1 and TRBJ2-2, reads KAGVTQTPRYLIKTRGQQVTLSCSPISGHRSVSWYQQTPGQGLQFLFEYFSETQRNKGNFPGRFSGRQFSNSRSEMNVSTLELGDSALYLCASSLAGVGENTGELFFGEGSRLTVL.

The gene calls are TRBV28 and TRBJ1-5; tentatively, D is TRBD1 (5 bases). Trimming pared 3 bases from V and 3 bases from J, leaving 21 bases between. The CDR3 has 18 amino acids. The germline V gene encodes CDR1 MDHEN and CDR2 SYDVKM. The CDR3 nucleotides are TGTGCCAGCAGTTTCGTCCTACGACCCGACAGTTCCAATCAGCCCCAGCATTTT. Translation gives CASSFVLRPDSSNQPQHF.

This chain joins TRBV9 and TRBJ2-3; 7 bases are shared with TRBD1. The J segment lost 2 bases and the V segment lost 0 bases, leaving 3 bases of the junction unmatched. In germline, CDR1 is SGDLS, CDR2 YYNGEE. This CDR3 has 15 residues. The CDR3 sequence is CASSVEGQLTDTQYF. The CDR3 nucleotides are TGTGCCAGCAGCGTAGAGGGACAGCTCACAGATACGCAGTATTTT.

V gene TRBV10-3 combines with J gene TRBJ1-1; D ambiguous. Germline V CDR1 and CDR2: ENHRY, SYGVKD. This CDR3 is 14 amino acids long. With 0 bases removed from V and 1 base from J, the gap between germline ends came to 6 bases. CDR3 in DNA: TGTGCCATCAGTGAGTCGAGCGGGAACACTGAAGCTTTCTTT. This gives the protein CAISESSGNTEAFF.

The rearrangement uses TRBV6-1 and TRBJ1-1; D not resolved. Germline lookup yields CDR1 MNHNS and CDR2 SASEGT. This CDR3 has 14 residues. V dropped 4 bases and J dropped 2 bases, with 11 bases sitting between them. CDR3 residues: CASSVVFRNTEAFF. The CDR3 region has the DNA TGTGCCAGCAGTGTAGTTTTTCGCAACACTGAAGCTTTCTTT.

This sequence joins TRBV5-1 and TRBJ2-7, with TRBD2 matching over 8 bases. CDR1 and CDR2 (germline): SGHRS, YFSETQ. The CDR3 spans 15 residues. The trim removed 1 base at V and 7 bases at J, leaving 10 bases unmatched. This CDR3 reads CASSLSGGPVLEQYF. In nucleotides, the CDR3 is TGCGCCAGCAGCTTGTCGGGAGGGCCTGTTTTGGAGCAGTACTTC.

The rearrangement links TRBV11-3 to TRBJ2-1, with TRBD2 identical over 14 bases. Germline V gene lookup returns CDR1 SGHNT and CDR2 YENEEA. The CDR3 has 16 residues. With 3 bases clipped from V and 7 bases from J, the junction kept 5 bases outside the gene matches. The CDR3 spells CASSLGLAGVRNEQFF. The CDR3 DNA sequence: TGTGCCAGCAGCTTGGGACTAGCGGGAGTACGGAATGAGCAGTTCTTC. The variable domain in full, completed from reference TRBV11-3 and TRBJ2-1, reads EAGVVQSPRYKIIEKKQPVAFWCNPISGHNTLYWYLQNLGQGPELLIRYENEEAVDDSQLPKDRFSAERLKGVDSTLKIQPAELGDSAVYLCASSLGLAGVRNEQFFGPGTRLTVL.

V usage is TRBV27 and J usage is TRBJ2-1; a possible D gene is TRBD1 (5 bases). Per the germline V gene, CDR1 is MNHEY and CDR2 is SMNVEV (reference sequence). The CDR3 has 15 amino acids. V was pared by 2 bases and J by 4 bases, with 12 bases between. DNA of the CDR3: TGTGCCAGCAGTTTAGGAGACAGCCCTTACAATGAGCAGTTCTTC. The encoded protein is CASSLGDSPYNEQFF.

The chain couples TRBV18 to TRBJ2-3, with D tentatively TRBD1 (6 bases). The CDR3 loop spans 15 amino acids. The V end lost 2 bases, the J end lost 5 bases, and 14 bases lay between the germline ends. The germline CDR1 and CDR2 sequences are KGHSH and LQKENI. For the CDR3, the DNA is TGTGCCAGCTCACCAGCGGTGGGGGCCGGAGATACGCAGTATTTT. Translating it yields CASSPAVGAGDTQYF. The whole variable domain, filled in from reference TRBV18 and TRBJ2-3, reads NAGVMQNPRHLVRRRGQEARLRCSPMKGHSHVYWYRQLPEEGLKFMVYLQKENIIDESGMPKERFSAEFPKEGPSILRIQQVVRGDSAAYFCASSPAVGAGDTQYFGPGTRLTVL.